The entry below describes one T cell receptor beta chain. The antigen is unknown. TCRdb processed the 5' RACE reads anew with MiXCR; each CDR3 protein has one entry. The sample lists around 490,000 distinct CDR3 sequences, about 13% occurring once. This sample is part of a study of identical twins. Every sampled donor was Caucasian and healthy. Study-level findings and limits: Fewer insertions marked abundant cord blood beta clonotypes; young adult naive trended weakly, memory not at all. Out-of-frame alpha sequences shared between twins exhibited an excess of low generation probability.

These data were also filed under a second study, of yellow fever vaccine responses in identical twins. That work contributes: Twins' vaccine T cell response reportedly gave the appearance of partial convergence and partial personalization.

Sequenced input: CD4+ T cells sorted from blood. The origin of this receptor is a woman younger than 35 in good health.

The CDR3 DNA reads TGTGCCAGCAGCTTAGCTTGGACTAGCGCAAACTCCTACGAGCAGTACTTC. This encodes CASSLAWTSANSYEQYF. V gene TRBV7-2 combines with J gene TRBJ2-7; 9 bases agree with TRBD2. The CDR3 spans 17 residues. Germline CDR1 reads SGHTA; CDR2 reads FQGNSA. V lost 0 bases, J lost 0 bases, and 6 bases stayed unmatched.